These 17 T cell receptor beta chains came from one sample sequenced in a study of blood T cell repertoires in COVID-19. Method: immunoSEQ multiplex PCR; TCRdb's copy keeps in-frame clones and lacks some. The data contain over 150,000 clones, around 85% of them singletons. Source material: peripheral blood. The source is a middle-aged man with active or convalescent COVID-19.

The chain links TRBV5-4 to TRBJ2-7, with TRBD1 as a possible D gene (6 bases). The ends were cut back, 3 bases at V and 2 bases at J, with 15 bases in the middle. The CDR3 length is 15 residues. Germline CDR1 and CDR2: SGHNT and YYREEE (reference sequence). The CDR3 DNA sequence: TGTGCCAGCAGCTCACAGGGATCCGGGGCCTACGAGCAGTACTTC. Protein product: CASSSQGSGAYEQYF.

The chain employs TRBV6-2 or TRBV6-3 and TRBJ2-1; no clear D. The CDR3 loop spans 13 amino acids. The germline gives CDR1 MNHEY, CDR2 SVGEGT. Trimming removed 4 bases from V and 5 bases from J, with 9 bases in between. The CDR3 DNA reads TGTGCCAGCAGTTCCTCTCGCGACAATGAGCAGTTCTTC. The encoded protein is CASSSSRDNEQFF.

CDR3 nucleotides: TGTGCCAGCAGTTCCGGACTAGCCCGCACAGATACGCAGTATTTT. Residues: CASSSGLARTDTQYF. The V call is TRBV6-5, the J call TRBJ2-3; TRBD2 agrees at 8 bases. The CDR3 extends over 15 amino acids. Unmatched junction bases numbered 4, after V lost 4 bases and J lost 1 base. In germline, CDR1 is MNHEY, CDR2 SVGAGI.

This chain connects TRBV11-2 to TRBJ1-4; no reliable D call. The CDR3 is made up of 13 amino acids. The germline V gene has CDR1 SGHAT and CDR2 FQNNGV. Trimming pared 4 bases from V and 5 bases from J, leaving 8 bases between. The CDR3 region has the DNA TGTGCCAGCAGCTGGACGGGAAATGAAAAACTGTTTTTT. This sequence encodes CASSWTGNEKLFF.

The chain is built from TRBV4-1 and TRBJ2-7, with 7 positions matching TRBD1. The CDR3 is 15 amino acids. V was clipped by 3 bases and J by 3 bases; unmatched bases: 8. Germline CDR1 MGHRA, CDR2 YSYEKL. For the CDR3, the DNA is TGCGCCAGCAGCCAGAGACAGGGAGCCCTCTACGAGCAGTACTTC. Translated: CASSQRQGALYEQYF.

This CDR3 is CASSLGQVEPQHF. CDR3 nucleotides: TGTGCCAGCAGCTTGGGACAGGTGGAGCCCCAGCATTTT. The genes are TRBV19 and TRBJ1-5; 8 bases align to TRBD1. Trimming took 9 bases from V and 8 from J; bases not matched to a gene: 9. The CDR3 is 13 amino acids. Germline V gives CDR1 LNHDA, CDR2 SQIVND (reference sequence).

This clone showed up just once. This rearrangement joins TRBV10-3 to TRBJ1-1, with D unresolved. The CDR3 contains 15 residues. CDR1 and CDR2 from the germline V gene are ENHRY and SYGVKD. Trimming pared 2 bases from V and 0 bases from J, leaving 10 bases between. CDR3 region: CAISEPGNMNTEAFF. The CDR3 bases are TGTGCCATCAGTGAGCCAGGAAATATGAACACTGAAGCTTTCTTT.

The CDR3 sequence: CSVEDPRYEEAFF. DNA of the CDR3: TGCAGCGTTGAAGATCCTCGGTATGAAGAAGCTTTCTTT. The chain is built from TRBV29-1 and TRBJ1-1; D remains unclear. V was trimmed by 0 bases and J by 8 bases, leaving 13 bases between them. This CDR3 has 13 residues. In germline, CDR1 is SQVTM, CDR2 ANQGSEA.

CDR3 amino acids: CASSQDGGGEANEQFF. The CDR3 nucleotides are TGCGCCAGCAGCCAAGATGGAGGGGGGGAGGCGAATGAGCAGTTCTTC. This chain joins TRBV4-3 and TRBJ2-1; possibly TRBD2 for D (7 bases). The CDR3 extends over 16 amino acids. Germline CDR1 and CDR2: LGHNA and YSLEER. V was cut by 0 bases and J by 7 bases, with 16 bases left in between.

The chain couples TRBV2 to TRBJ1-2; no definite D call. CDR1 SNHLY and CDR2 FYNNEI come from the germline V gene. The CDR3 length is 12 residues. V lost 6 bases to trimming and J lost 1 base, with 6 bases between them. The CDR3 region is CASRGSNYGYTF. The CDR3 region has the DNA TGTGCCAGCAGGGGCAGTAACTATGGCTACACCTTC.

This rearrangement joins TRBV30 to TRBJ2-1; tentatively, D is TRBD1 (6 bases). CDR3 length equals 14 residues. The germline V gene has CDR1 GTSNPN and CDR2 SVGIG (reference sequence). V was clipped by 6 bases and J by 4 bases, with 16 bases between them. The CDR3 reads CACNRGTQYNEQFF. The CDR3 region has the DNA TGTGCCTGCAACCGAGGGACACAATACAATGAGCAGTTCTTC.

This chain uses TRBV2 with TRBJ1-5; 8 bases fit TRBD1. Per the germline V gene, CDR1 is SNHLY and CDR2 is FYNNEI. V trimming: 3 bases; J trimming: 4 bases; junction bases outside the gene matches: 8. There are 16 residues in the CDR3. In DNA, the CDR3 is TGTGCCAGCAGTGAGTCGGTTCGGACAGGGAATCAGCCCCAGCATTTT. Its protein is CASSESVRTGNQPQHF.

The chain links TRBV5-1 to TRBJ2-7; D is unclear. From germline, CDR1 is SGHRS and CDR2 YFSETQ. The V end was cut by 4 bases, the J end by 6 bases, with 17 bases between. The CDR3 runs 14 residues. The CDR3 DNA reads TGCGCCAGCAGCGACGGAGCTAGTAGGCTCGAGCAGTACTTC. Residues: CASSDGASRLEQYF. Full variable domain (remainder filled in from reference TRBV5-1 and TRBJ2-7): KAGVTQTPRYLIKTRGQQVTLSCSPISGHRSVSWYQQTPGQGLQFLFEYFSETQRNKGNFPGRFSGRQFSNSRSEMNVSTLELGDSALYLCASSDGASRLEQYFGPGTRLTVT.

V usage is TRBV2 and J usage is TRBJ1-1, with a weak D call TRBD1 (5 bases). This CDR3 is built from 12 residues. Germline V gene sequence: CDR1 SNHLY, CDR2 FYNNEI. Between the trimmed V and J ends, which lost 9 bases and 4 bases, there was a span of 12 bases. The CDR3 DNA follows: TGTGCCAGAGGGGATAGGTCCACTGAAGCTTTCTTT. It yields the protein CARGDRSTEAFF. The variable domain in full, with the rest retrieved from reference TRBV2 and TRBJ1-1, is EPEVTQTPSHQVTQMGQEVILRCVPISNHLYFYWYRQILGQKVEFLVSFYNNEISEKSEIFDDQFSVERPDGSNFTLKIRSTKLEDSAMYFCARGDRSTEAFFGQGTRLTVV.

The rearrangement joins TRBV9 to TRBJ1-5; D not certain. The CDR3 is 14 amino acids. V was shortened by 0 bases and J by 7 bases, with 11 bases between the two germline ends. The germline gives CDR1 SGDLS, CDR2 YYNGEE. In DNA form, the CDR3 reads TGTGCCAGCAGCGTAGAGGGAGGGAGCCAGCCCCAGCATTTT. It codes for CASSVEGGSQPQHF.

The chain couples TRBV11-3 to TRBJ2-5; 7 nucleotides line up with TRBD1. With V trimmed by 5 bases and J by 2 bases, 2 bases remained unmatched. The CDR3 is made up of 13 amino acids. CDR1 SGHNT and CDR2 YENEEA come from the germline V gene. The CDR3 coding sequence is TGTGCCAGCAGCCCGGGACAGCAAGAGACCCAGTACTTC. Protein sequence: CASSPGQQETQYF.

V gene TRBV11-3 combines with J gene TRBJ2-1; 10 nucleotides match TRBD1. The length of the CDR3 is 16 residues. Germline V gene data show CDR1 as SGHNT and CDR2 as YENEEA. The junction had 6 bases not matched to a gene; V was cut back by 3 bases and J by 4 bases. The CDR3 reads CASSLAGTGVYNEQFF. The CDR3 coding sequence is TGTGCCAGCAGCTTGGCCGGGACAGGGGTGTACAATGAGCAGTTCTTC.